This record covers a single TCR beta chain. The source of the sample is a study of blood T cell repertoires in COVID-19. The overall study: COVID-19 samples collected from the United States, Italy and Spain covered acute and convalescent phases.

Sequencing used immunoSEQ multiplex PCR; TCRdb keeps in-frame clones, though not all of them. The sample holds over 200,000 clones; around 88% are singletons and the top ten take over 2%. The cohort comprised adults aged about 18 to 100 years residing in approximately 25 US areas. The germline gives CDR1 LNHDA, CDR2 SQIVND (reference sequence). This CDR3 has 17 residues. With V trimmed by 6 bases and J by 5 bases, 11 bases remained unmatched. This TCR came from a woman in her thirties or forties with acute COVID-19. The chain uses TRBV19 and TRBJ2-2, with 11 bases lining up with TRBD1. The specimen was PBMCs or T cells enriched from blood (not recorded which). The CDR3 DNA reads TGTGCCAGTAGGTCCTCTGGGGGACAGGGGGATACCGGGGAGCTGTTTTTT. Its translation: CASRSSGGQGDTGELFF.